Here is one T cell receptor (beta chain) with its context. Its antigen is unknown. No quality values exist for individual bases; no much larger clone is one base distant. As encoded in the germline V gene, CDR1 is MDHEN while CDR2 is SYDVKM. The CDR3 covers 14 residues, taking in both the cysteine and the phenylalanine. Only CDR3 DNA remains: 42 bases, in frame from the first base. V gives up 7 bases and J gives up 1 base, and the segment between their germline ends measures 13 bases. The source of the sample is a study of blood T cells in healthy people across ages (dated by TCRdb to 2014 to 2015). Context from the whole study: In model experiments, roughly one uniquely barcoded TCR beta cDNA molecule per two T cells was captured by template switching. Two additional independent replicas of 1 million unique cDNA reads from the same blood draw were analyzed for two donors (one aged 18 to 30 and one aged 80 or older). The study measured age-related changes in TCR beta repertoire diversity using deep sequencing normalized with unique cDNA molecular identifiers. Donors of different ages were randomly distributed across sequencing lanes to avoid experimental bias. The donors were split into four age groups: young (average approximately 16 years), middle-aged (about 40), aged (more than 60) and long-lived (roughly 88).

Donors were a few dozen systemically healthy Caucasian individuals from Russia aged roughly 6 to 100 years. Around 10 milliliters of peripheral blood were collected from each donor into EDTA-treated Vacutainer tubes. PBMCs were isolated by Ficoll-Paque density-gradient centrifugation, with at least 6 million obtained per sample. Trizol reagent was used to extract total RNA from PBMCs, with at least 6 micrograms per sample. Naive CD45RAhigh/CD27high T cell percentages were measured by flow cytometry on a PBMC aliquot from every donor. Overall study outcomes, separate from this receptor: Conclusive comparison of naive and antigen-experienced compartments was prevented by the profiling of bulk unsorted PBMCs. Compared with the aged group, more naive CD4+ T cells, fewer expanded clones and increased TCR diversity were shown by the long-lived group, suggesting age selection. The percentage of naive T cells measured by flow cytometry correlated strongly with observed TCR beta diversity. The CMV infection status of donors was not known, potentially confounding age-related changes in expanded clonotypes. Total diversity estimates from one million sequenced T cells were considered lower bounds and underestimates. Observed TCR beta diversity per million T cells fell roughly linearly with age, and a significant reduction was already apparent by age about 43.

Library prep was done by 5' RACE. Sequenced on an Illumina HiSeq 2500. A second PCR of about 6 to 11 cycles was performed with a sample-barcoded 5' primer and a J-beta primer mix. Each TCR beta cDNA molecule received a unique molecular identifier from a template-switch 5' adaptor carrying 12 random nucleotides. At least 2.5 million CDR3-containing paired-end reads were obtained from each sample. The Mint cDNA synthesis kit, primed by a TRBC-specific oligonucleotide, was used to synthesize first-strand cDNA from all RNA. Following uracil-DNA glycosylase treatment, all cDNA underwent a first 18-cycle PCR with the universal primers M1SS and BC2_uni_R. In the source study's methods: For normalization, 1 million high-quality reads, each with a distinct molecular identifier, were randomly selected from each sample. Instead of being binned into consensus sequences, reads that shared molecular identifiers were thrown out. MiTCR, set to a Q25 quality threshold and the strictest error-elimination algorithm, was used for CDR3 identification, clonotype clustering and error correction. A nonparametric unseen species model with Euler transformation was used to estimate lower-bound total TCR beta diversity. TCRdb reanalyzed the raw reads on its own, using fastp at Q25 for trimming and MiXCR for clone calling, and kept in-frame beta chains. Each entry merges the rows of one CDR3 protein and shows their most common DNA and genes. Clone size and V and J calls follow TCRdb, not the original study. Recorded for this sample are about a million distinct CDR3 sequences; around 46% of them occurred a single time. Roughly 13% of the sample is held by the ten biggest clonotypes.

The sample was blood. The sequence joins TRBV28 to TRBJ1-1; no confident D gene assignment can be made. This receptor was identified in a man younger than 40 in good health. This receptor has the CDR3 CASTGGRANTEAFF. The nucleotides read TGTGCCAGCACCGGAGGACGGGCGAACACTGAAGCTTTCTTT.